These T cell receptor beta chains were read from a single sample in a study of cytomegalovirus exposure and HLA in healthy donors. Data came from immunoSEQ multiplex PCR; TCRdb stores just in-frame clones and leaves some out. The data hold some 190,000 clones, with roughly 80% observed a single time. The sample consisted of PBMCs. The source is a woman between 18 and 29 years old in good health and CMV-seronegative. Both conserved end residues are part of each CDR3. Each record gives: V gene, J gene, CDR3 protein.

v_call: TRBV28
j_call: TRBJ2-7
cdr3_aa: CASSPGSYVDEQYF

v_call: TRBV29-1
j_call: TRBJ1-4
cdr3_aa: CSVEERESNEKLFF

v_call: TRBV18
j_call: TRBJ2-3
cdr3_aa: CASSRDRRDTQYF

v_call: TRBV5-1
j_call: TRBJ1-1
cdr3_aa: CASSLDRFRDTEAFF

v_call: TRBV6-5
j_call: TRBJ2-1
cdr3_aa: CARAAGVSSYNEQFF

v_call: TRBV27
j_call: TRBJ1-1
cdr3_aa: CASSSGQGGFF

v_call: TRBV29-1
j_call: TRBJ2-7
cdr3_aa: CSVESRGDGLDEQYF

v_call: TRBV27
j_call: TRBJ2-3
cdr3_aa: CASSLVTDRTDTQYF

v_call: TRBV4-1
j_call: TRBJ1-2
cdr3_aa: CASSQFSTDPGYGYTF

v_call: TRBV9
j_call: TRBJ1-6
cdr3_aa: CASSPHPGTGVNSPLHF

v_call: TRBV5-1
j_call: TRBJ2-5
cdr3_aa: CASSLGGAGPQETQYF

v_call: TRBV7-9
j_call: TRBJ2-5
cdr3_aa: CASSLAGPPKGTQYF